Below, 18 T cell receptor beta chains from the same sample are listed, as sequenced in a study of blood T cells in healthy people across ages. A sample-barcoded 5' primer and a J-beta primer mix were used in a second PCR of roughly 6 to 11 cycles. A single record per CDR3 protein comes from TCRdb applying MiXCR to the 5' RACE reads. The sample has fewer than 800,000 distinct CDR3 sequences, over 45% seen once. Sequencing input: blood. The source is a woman between 55 and 75 years old in good health.

The chain is built from TRBV12-3 or TRBV12-4 and TRBJ1-2; 10 nucleotides align to TRBD1. The trim removed 3 bases at V and 4 bases at J, leaving 5 bases unmatched. This CDR3 contains 15 residues. The CDR3 sequence is CASSLGDRGSYGYTF. The DNA for the CDR3 is TGTGCCAGCAGTTTGGGGGACAGGGGATCCTATGGCTACACCTTC.

This clonotype turned up a few times. The J gene is TRBJ2-5, the V gene TRBV29-1, with a possible D match to TRBD2 (5 bases). The CDR3 covers 12 residues. In germline, CDR1 is SQVTM, CDR2 ANQGSEA. Deletions cut 4 bases from V and 5 bases from J, with 11 bases between. CDR3 in amino acids: CSVVDPGETQYF. The CDR3 DNA follows: TGCAGCGTTGTAGACCCGGGGGAGACCCAGTACTTC.

This clonotype appeared a few times. V gene TRBV6-6 combines with J gene TRBJ2-3, with TRBD1 matching over 7 bases. The ends lost 4 bases at V and 4 bases at J; junction bases unmatched: 8. This CDR3 comprises 15 residues. CDR1 and CDR2 (germline): MNHNY, SVGAGI (reference sequence). The CDR3 protein is CASSWTGGPSDTQYF. CDR3 DNA sequence: TGTGCCAGCAGTTGGACAGGAGGTCCCTCAGATACGCAGTATTTT.

The chain combines TRBV6-1 with TRBJ1-5, with D unclear. The CDR3 loop spans 17 amino acids. The germline V and J ends were trimmed by 5 bases and 1 base, with 18 bases remaining between them. Germline CDR1 is MNHNS and CDR2 is SASEGT. CDR3 nucleotides: TGTGCCAGCAGTCCAGGCATGAACCTCGGGAGCAATCAGCCCCAGCATTTT. Protein sequence: CASSPGMNLGSNQPQHF.

The chain uses TRBV15 and TRBJ2-1, with a weak D call TRBD2 (5 bases). V shed 0 bases and J shed 5 bases, with 14 bases lying between them. Germline V gene data show CDR1 as LNHNV and CDR2 as YYDKDF (reference sequence). The CDR3 covers 16 residues. The CDR3 loop reads CATSREVDLYHNEQFF. CDR3 DNA: TGTGCCACCAGCAGAGAGGTGGACTTATACCACAATGAGCAGTTCTTC.

The DNA for the CDR3 is TGCGCCAGCAGCTTGGATCGGGACAGGCAATACAATGAGCAGTTCTTC. Residues: CASSLDRDRQYNEQFF. The chain carries TRBV5-1 and TRBJ2-1, with 8 bases that match TRBD1. The germline CDR1 and CDR2 sequences are SGHRS and YFSETQ. V trimming: 0 bases; J trimming: 4 bases; junction bases outside the gene matches: 6. The CDR3 has 16 residues.

This clonotype was counted a few times. The chain couples TRBV2 to TRBJ1-4; no clear D. Germline CDR1 is SNHLY and CDR2 is FYNNEI. This CDR3 has 14 amino acids. V gave up 8 bases and J gave up 2 bases, with 12 bases separating them. The DNA of the CDR3 is TGTGCCAGCTCCCAGTATACGACTAATGAAAAACTGTTTTTT. Amino acids: CASSQYTTNEKLFF. The full variable domain, rest sourced from reference TRBV2 and TRBJ1-4, is EPEVTQTPSHQVTQMGQEVILRCVPISNHLYFYWYRQILGQKVEFLVSFYNNEISEKSEIFDDQFSVERPDGSNFTLKIRSTKLEDSAMYFCASSQYTTNEKLFFGSGTQLSVL.

A few counts support this clonotype. J is TRBJ2-7 and V is TRBV20-1; TRBD2 matches 8 bases. Trimming took 2 bases from V and 3 from J; bases not matched to a gene: 3. Germline-derived CDR1 and CDR2 are DFQATT and SNEGSKA (reference sequence). The CDR3 has 13 amino acids. The CDR3 bases are TGCAGTGCTAGACTAGCGGGTTACTACGAGCAGTACTTC. Protein product: CSARLAGYYEQYF.

The J gene is TRBJ2-3, the V gene TRBV28; a weak D match, TRBD1 (5 bases). The V end was cut by 2 bases, the J end by 3 bases, with 12 bases between. There are 15 residues in the CDR3. CDR1 is MDHEN and CDR2 is SYDVKM in the germline V gene. The CDR3 protein is CASSLVPGRTDTQYF. DNA for the CDR3: TGTGCCAGCAGTTTAGTCCCAGGGCGGACAGATACGCAGTATTTT.

This clonotype occurred once. This chain uses TRBV4-1 with TRBJ2-5, with TRBD2 matching 14 bases. V lost 4 bases, J lost 11 bases, and 12 bases stayed unmatched. The CDR3 loop spans 16 amino acids. Germline V gives CDR1 MGHRA, CDR2 YSYEKL. CDR3 bases: TGCGCCAGCAGCCCGGGACTAGCGGGAGAGAAAAATAGGCAGTACTTC. Protein product: CASSPGLAGEKNRQYF.

In this sample, this clonotype turned up a few times. The chain recombines TRBV20-1 with TRBJ2-3; D remains ambiguous. The germline gives CDR1 DFQATT, CDR2 SNEGSKA (reference sequence). V lost 0 bases and J 5 bases, leaving 6 bases between the germline ends. CDR3 size: 12 residues. This CDR3 reads CSAREGGDTQYF. The CDR3 nucleotides are TGCAGTGCTAGAGAGGGCGGAGATACGCAGTATTTT.

This clonotype showed up just a few times. The V and J genes are TRBV20-1 and TRBJ2-1, with TRBD2 identical over 16 bases. With V trimmed by 3 bases and J by 7 bases, 9 bases remained unmatched. CDR1 and CDR2 from the germline V gene are DFQATT and SNEGSKA (reference sequence). The CDR3 spans 17 residues. CDR3 coding DNA: TGCAGTGCTAGGCCAGGGACTAGCGGGAGGGGAGGAAATGAGCAGTTCTTC. Translated, it gives CSARPGTSGRGGNEQFF.

This clonotype was seen just once. V is TRBV18 and J is TRBJ2-1; the match to TRBD2 covers 12 bases. Per the germline V gene, CDR1 is KGHSH and CDR2 is LQKENI. V trimming: 6 bases; J trimming: 7 bases; junction bases outside the gene matches: 7. The CDR3 has 15 residues. The CDR3, as DNA: TGTGCCAGCTCGCCGACTAGCGGGAGTACAAATGAGCAGTTCTTC. Its protein is CASSPTSGSTNEQFF.

This clonotype has just a few counts. The chain is built from TRBV9 and TRBJ1-2; D gene uncertain. The CDR3 totals 15 residues. Germline CDR1 SGDLS, CDR2 YYNGEE. V lost 0 bases to trimming and J lost 3 bases, with 12 bases between them. CDR3 region: CASSVESGSDYGYTF. The DNA for the CDR3 is TGTGCCAGCAGCGTAGAGTCAGGTTCAGACTATGGCTACACCTTC.

This clonotype was detected only a few times. J is TRBJ2-1 and V is TRBV28, with D uncertain. Per the germline V gene, CDR1 is MDHEN and CDR2 is SYDVKM. This CDR3 has 14 residues. With 6 bases removed from V and 8 bases from J, the gap between germline ends came to 17 bases. Here the CDR3 DNA reads TGTGCCAGCAGGTCGGGCTGGGGTGTGTATGAGCAGTTCTTC. This encodes CASRSGWGVYEQFF.

This clonotype was counted many times. V usage is TRBV9 and J usage is TRBJ2-5, with D unresolved. CDR3 size: 14 residues. The V end lost 0 bases, the J end lost 4 bases, and 10 bases lay between the germline ends. Germline V gene lookup returns CDR1 SGDLS and CDR2 YYNGEE. As DNA, the CDR3 is TGTGCCAGCAGCGTAGAGTGGTCGGCAGAGACCCAGTACTTC. Translation: CASSVEWSAETQYF. Looking up the rest from reference TRBV9 and TRBJ2-5 gives the full variable domain: DSGVTQTPKHLITATGQRVTLRCSPRSGDLSVYWYQQSLDQGLQFLIQYYNGEERAKGNILERFSAQQFPDLHSELNLSSLELGDSALYFCASSVEWSAETQYFGPGTRLLVL.

There are a few counts of this clonotype. The chain employs TRBV5-1 and TRBJ2-3; TRBD2 matches at 14 bases. V was pared by 1 base and J by 6 bases, with 13 bases of the junction left unmatched. This CDR3 has 19 amino acids. The germline V gene encodes CDR1 SGHRS and CDR2 YFSETQ. The CDR3 nucleotides read TGCGCCAGCAGCTTGCTCCCAACCGGGACTAGCGGGAGTGGGGATACGCAGTATTTT. It specifies CASSLLPTGTSGSGDTQYF.

V usage is TRBV14 and J usage is TRBJ1-6; 9 nucleotides match TRBD1. Germline V lookup: CDR1 SGHDN, CDR2 FVKESK. The CDR3 loop spans 17 amino acids. V dropped 4 bases and J dropped 10; count of bases not matched to a gene: 14. Here the CDR3 reads CASSRKGLGQGQSPLHF. CDR3 nucleotide sequence: TGTGCCAGCAGCCGAAAGGGGTTGGGACAGGGCCAATCACCCCTCCACTTT.